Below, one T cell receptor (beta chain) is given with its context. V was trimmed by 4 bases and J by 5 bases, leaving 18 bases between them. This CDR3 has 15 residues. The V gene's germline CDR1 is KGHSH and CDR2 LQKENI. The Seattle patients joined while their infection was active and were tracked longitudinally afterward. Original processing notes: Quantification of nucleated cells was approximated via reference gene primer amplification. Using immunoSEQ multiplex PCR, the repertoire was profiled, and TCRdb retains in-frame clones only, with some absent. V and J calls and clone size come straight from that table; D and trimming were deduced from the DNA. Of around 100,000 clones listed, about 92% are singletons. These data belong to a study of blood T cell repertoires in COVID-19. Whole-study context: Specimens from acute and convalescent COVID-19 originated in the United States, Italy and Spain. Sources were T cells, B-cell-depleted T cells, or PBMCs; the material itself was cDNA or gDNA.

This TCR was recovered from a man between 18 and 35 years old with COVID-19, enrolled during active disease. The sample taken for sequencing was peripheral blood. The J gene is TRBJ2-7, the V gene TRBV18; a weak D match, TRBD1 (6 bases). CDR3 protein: CASSLTPGVRNEQYF. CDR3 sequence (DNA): TGTGCCAGCTCACTTACCCCAGGGGTTAGAAACGAGCAGTACTTC.